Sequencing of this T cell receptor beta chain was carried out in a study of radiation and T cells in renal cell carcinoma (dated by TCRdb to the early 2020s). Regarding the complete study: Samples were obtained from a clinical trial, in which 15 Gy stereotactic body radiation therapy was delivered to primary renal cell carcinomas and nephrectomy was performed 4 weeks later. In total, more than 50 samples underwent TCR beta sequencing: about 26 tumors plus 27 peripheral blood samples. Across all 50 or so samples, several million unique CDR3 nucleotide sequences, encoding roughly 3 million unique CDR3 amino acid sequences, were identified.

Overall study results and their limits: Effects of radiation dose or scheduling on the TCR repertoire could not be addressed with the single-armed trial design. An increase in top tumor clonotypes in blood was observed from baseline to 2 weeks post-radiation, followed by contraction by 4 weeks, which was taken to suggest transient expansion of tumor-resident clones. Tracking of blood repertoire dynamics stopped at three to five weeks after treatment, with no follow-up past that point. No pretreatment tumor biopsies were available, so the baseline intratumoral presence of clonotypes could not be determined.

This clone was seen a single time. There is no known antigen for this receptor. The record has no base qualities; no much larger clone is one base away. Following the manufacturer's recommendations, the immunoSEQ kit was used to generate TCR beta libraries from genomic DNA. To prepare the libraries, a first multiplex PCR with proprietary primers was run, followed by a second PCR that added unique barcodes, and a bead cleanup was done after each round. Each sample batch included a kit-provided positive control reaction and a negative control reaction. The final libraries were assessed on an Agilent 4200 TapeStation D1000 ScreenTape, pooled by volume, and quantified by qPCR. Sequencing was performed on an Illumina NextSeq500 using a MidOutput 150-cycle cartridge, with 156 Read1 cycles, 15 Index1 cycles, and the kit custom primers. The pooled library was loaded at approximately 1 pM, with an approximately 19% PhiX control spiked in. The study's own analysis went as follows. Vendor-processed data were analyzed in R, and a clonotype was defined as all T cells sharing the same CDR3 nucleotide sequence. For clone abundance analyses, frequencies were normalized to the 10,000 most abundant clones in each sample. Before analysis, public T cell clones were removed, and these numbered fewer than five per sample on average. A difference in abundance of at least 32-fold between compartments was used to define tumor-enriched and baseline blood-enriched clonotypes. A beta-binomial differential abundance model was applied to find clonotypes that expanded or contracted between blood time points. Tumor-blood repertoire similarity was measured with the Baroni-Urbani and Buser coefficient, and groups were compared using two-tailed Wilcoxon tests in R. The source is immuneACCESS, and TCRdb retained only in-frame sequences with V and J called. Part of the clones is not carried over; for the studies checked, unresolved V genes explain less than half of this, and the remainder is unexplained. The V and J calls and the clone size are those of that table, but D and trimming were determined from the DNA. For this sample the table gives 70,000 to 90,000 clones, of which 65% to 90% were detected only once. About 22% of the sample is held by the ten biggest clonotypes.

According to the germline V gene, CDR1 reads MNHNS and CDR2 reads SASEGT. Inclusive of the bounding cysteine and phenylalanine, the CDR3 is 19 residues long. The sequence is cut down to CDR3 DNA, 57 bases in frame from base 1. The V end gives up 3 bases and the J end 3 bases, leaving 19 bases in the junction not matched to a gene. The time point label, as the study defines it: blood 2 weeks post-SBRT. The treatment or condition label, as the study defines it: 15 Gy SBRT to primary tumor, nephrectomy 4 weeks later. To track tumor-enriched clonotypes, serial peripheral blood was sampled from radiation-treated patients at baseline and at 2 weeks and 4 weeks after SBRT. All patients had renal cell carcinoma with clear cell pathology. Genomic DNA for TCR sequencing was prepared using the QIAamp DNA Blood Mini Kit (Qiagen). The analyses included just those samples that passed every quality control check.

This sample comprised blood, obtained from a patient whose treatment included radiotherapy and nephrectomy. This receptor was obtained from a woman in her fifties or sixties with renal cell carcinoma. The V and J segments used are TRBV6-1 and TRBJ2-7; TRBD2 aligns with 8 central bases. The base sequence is TGTGCCAGCAGTGACTTGCCTGGAGTGGCGGGAGGAGGGCACTACGAGCAGTACTTC. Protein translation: CASSDLPGVAGGGHYEQYF.